The 26 T cell receptor beta chains reported below all come from one sample, sequenced in a study of T cell repertoires in cytomegalovirus infection. Their antigens are not known. Via MiXCR, TCRdb re-called the reads, giving one row per CDR3 protein. The data show 450,000 to 650,000 distinct CDR3 sequences, roughly 42% seen once. Source: cultured PBMCs, taken from culture after CMV antigen stimulation. The receptors were gathered from a human donor in good health (CMV status not recorded). Some clones in this sample may be carry-over from other donors' samples.

The chain couples TRBV20-1 to TRBJ2-3; 11 nucleotides agree with TRBD2. Trimming removed 5 bases from V and 5 bases from J; junction bases left unmatched: 9. The CDR3 length is 15 residues. Germline V lookup: CDR1 DFQATT, CDR2 SNEGSKA (reference sequence). CDR3 protein: CSAPSGLAVEDTQYF. The CDR3 DNA follows: TGCAGTGCTCCCTCGGGACTAGCGGTAGAAGATACGCAGTATTTT.

V is TRBV24-1 and J is TRBJ2-2; 9 positions agree with TRBD1. Germline V CDR1 and CDR2: KGHDR, SFDVKD. After removal of 7 bases from V and 5 bases from J, the junction contained 1 base not matched to a gene. The CDR3 has 13 residues. CDR3 in DNA: TGTGCCACCAGAGGGACAGGGACCGGGGAGCTGTTTTTT. Amino acid sequence: CATRGTGTGELFF.

This clonotype was picked up a small number of times. J is TRBJ1-2 and V is TRBV7-2; D is possibly TRBD1 (5 bases). The V gene lost 0 bases and the J gene lost 4 bases, with 24 bases spanning the gap. This CDR3 spans 19 amino acids. Germline V gene sequence: CDR1 SGHTA, CDR2 FQGNSA. The CDR3: CASSLAYGTRGGGIYGYTF. CDR3 sequence (DNA): TGTGCCAGCAGCTTAGCGTATGGGACTAGGGGAGGCGGAATCTATGGCTACACCTTC.

V usage is TRBV7-9 and J usage is TRBJ2-7; D perhaps matches TRBD2 (5 bases). The CDR3 is 16 residues long. The germline CDR1 and CDR2 sequences are SEHNR and FQNEAQ (reference sequence). Trimming shortened V by 0 bases and J by 4 bases, and 16 bases separated the two germline ends. The chain's CDR3 is CASSLASGISRYEQYF. The CDR3 nucleotides read TGTGCCAGCAGCTTAGCGAGCGGAATAAGTCGGTACGAGCAGTACTTC.

This clonotype occurred a few times. This rearrangement joins TRBV6-1 to TRBJ1-4; D is ambiguous. The CDR3 has 15 residues. CDR1 is MNHNS and CDR2 is SASEGT in the germline V gene. The V gene lost 3 bases and the J gene lost 0 bases, with 8 bases spanning the gap. CDR3 sequence reads: CASSDARATNEKLFF. The CDR3 nucleotides are TGTGCCAGCAGTGATGCGCGGGCAACTAATGAAAAACTGTTTTTT.

This clonotype has more than one count but fewer than ten. V gene TRBV7-2 combines with J gene TRBJ2-1; D uncertain. Germline-derived CDR1 and CDR2 are SGHTA and FQGNSA. The CDR3 has 12 amino acids. The germline V and J ends were trimmed by 7 bases and 2 bases, with 6 bases remaining between them. CDR3 in amino acids: CASNFPYNEQFF. The CDR3 nucleotides are TGTGCCAGCAATTTCCCCTACAATGAGCAGTTCTTC.

This clonotype was counted only a few times. The chain combines TRBV6-2 or TRBV6-3 with TRBJ2-1, with a tentative D call TRBD2 (6 bases). V lost 7 bases to trimming and J lost 7 bases, with 17 bases between them. The CDR3 runs to 14 residues. Germline-derived CDR1 and CDR2 are MNHEY and SVGEGT. The CDR3 here is CASTGRRAGNEQFF. DNA of the CDR3: TGTGCCAGCACGGGGAGGAGGGCCGGGAATGAGCAGTTCTTC.

This chain uses TRBV11-2 with TRBJ2-5, with TRBD1 matching 7 bases. The CDR3 is 15 residues long. Germline V gives CDR1 SGHAT, CDR2 FQNNGV. V lost 5 bases and J lost 3; bases outside the gene matches: 9. This CDR3 is CASSLSQGPKETQYF. CDR3 bases: TGTGCCAGCAGCCTCTCACAGGGGCCCAAAGAGACCCAGTACTTC.

V is TRBV25-1 and J is TRBJ2-1; weak D call: TRBD2 (6 bases). Trimming pared 5 bases from V and 6 bases from J, leaving 14 bases between. The CDR3 is 14 amino acids. From germline, CDR1 is MGHDK and CDR2 SYGVNS. CDR3: CASSMVGSGNEQFF. The DNA for the CDR3 is TGTGCCAGCAGTATGGTAGGTAGCGGCAATGAGCAGTTCTTC. Full variable domain (rest looked up from reference TRBV25-1 and TRBJ2-1): EADIYQTPRYLVIGTGKKITLECSQTMGHDKMYWYQQDPGMELHLIHYSYGVNSTEKGDLSSESTVSRIRTEHFPLTLESARPSHTSQYLCASSMVGSGNEQFFGPGTRLTVL.

This clonotype has only a few counts. The rearrangement uses TRBV20-1 and TRBJ2-1; 8 bases match TRBD1. In germline, CDR1 is DFQATT, CDR2 SNEGSKA (reference sequence). The CDR3 loop spans 14 amino acids. The V gene end was trimmed by 4 bases and the J gene end by 6 bases; junction bases not matched to a gene: 8. CDR3 in DNA: TGCAGTGCTAAGGGACAGGACCTCTCCAATGAGCAGTTCTTC. Its translation: CSAKGQDLSNEQFF.

This clonotype was detected only a few times. The chain has TRBV7-2 and TRBJ2-7; D not certain. Deletions cut 1 base from V and 2 bases from J, with 9 bases between. CDR1 SGHTA and CDR2 FQGNSA come from the germline V gene. The CDR3 consists of 14 residues. The CDR3: CASSLGGRTYEQYF. In DNA, the CDR3 is TGTGCCAGCAGCTTAGGCGGCCGAACCTACGAGCAGTACTTC.

This clonotype was counted many times. The J gene is TRBJ1-5, the V gene TRBV7-8, with 7 bases that match TRBD1. With V trimmed by 5 bases and J by 2 bases, 6 bases remained unmatched. The CDR3 runs 15 residues. Germline V gives CDR1 SGHVS, CDR2 FQNEAQ. CDR3 in DNA: TGTGCCAGCAGCGAGAGAACAGGGGGCAATCAGCCCCAGCATTTT. Its translation: CASSERTGGNQPQHF.

The rearrangement links TRBV7-6 to TRBJ2-1; D is unclear. Trimming removed 3 bases from V and 5 bases from J, with 5 bases in between. CDR1 and CDR2 from the germline V gene are SGHVS and FNYEAQ. This CDR3 has 12 residues. The CDR3 region has the DNA TGTGCCAGCAGCTTCACTAACAATGAGCAGTTCTTC. As protein: CASSFTNNEQFF.

The V call is TRBV7-2, the J call TRBJ1-5; unclear D gene. This CDR3 region has 15 residues. The V gene's germline CDR1 is SGHTA and CDR2 FQGNSA. V was clipped by 7 bases and J by 0 bases, with 13 bases between them. DNA of the CDR3: TGTGCCAGCACCACGGCCGAATATAGCAATCAGCCCCAGCATTTT. Translating it yields CASTTAEYSNQPQHF.

This clonotype was seen a handful of times. One end of the junction is discordant with germline, which a read error may explain. The CDR3, as DNA: TGTGCCAGCAGTTTAGGGGAGGGGGACCGATGGATAAAGCACCAAGAGACCCAGTACTTC. Protein: CASSLGEGDRWIKHQETQYF. The V gene is TRBV7-2, the J gene TRBJ2-5; D is perhaps TRBD2 (7 bases). The germline CDR1 and CDR2 sequences are SGHTA and FQGNSA. This CDR3 spans 20 amino acids. Based on the CDR3 plus reference TRBV7-2 and TRBJ2-5, the full variable domain is GAGVSQSPSNKVTEKGKDVELRCDPISGHTALYWYRQSLGQGLEFLIYFQGNSAPDKSGLPSDRFSAERTGGSVSTLTIQRTQQEDSAVYLCASSLGEGDRWIKHQETQYFGPGTRLLVL.

The chain uses TRBV7-9 and TRBJ2-1; 7 bases line up with TRBD2. This CDR3 has 13 amino acids. Germline CDR1 reads SEHNR; CDR2 reads FQNEAQ (reference sequence). V shed 5 bases and J 15 bases; nucleotides not matched to a gene: 13. CDR3 nucleotide sequence: TGTGCCAGCAGCCTCGAGGTACTAGCGAGGGTGTTCTTC. Amino acids: CASSLEVLARVFF.

This clonotype was observed a handful of times. The J gene is TRBJ2-3, the V gene TRBV2; D is perhaps TRBD1 or TRBD2 (5 bases each). CDR1 SNHLY and CDR2 FYNNEI come from the germline V gene. V lost 1 base and J 9 bases, leaving 14 bases between the germline ends. This CDR3 contains 14 residues. CDR3 sequence (DNA): TGTGCCAGCAGTGAAGTGGGGGTCCGGGGAACGCAGTATTTT. Amino acid sequence: CASSEVGVRGTQYF. The variable domain in full, with the rest retrieved from reference TRBV2 and TRBJ2-3, is EPEVTQTPSHQVTQMGQEVILRCVPISNHLYFYWYRQILGQKVEFLVSFYNNEISEKSEIFDDQFSVERPDGSNFTLKIRSTKLEDSAMYFCASSEVGVRGTQYFGPGTRLTVL.

There are a few counts of this clonotype. This sequence joins TRBV19 and TRBJ1-2, with 8 bases aligning to TRBD1. J gave up 7 bases and V 5 bases, and 6 bases lay outside the gene matches. CDR3 length: 13 residues. Germline CDR1 LNHDA, CDR2 SQIVND (reference sequence). In DNA, the CDR3 is TGTGCCAGTAGTTGGACAGGGTGGAGTGGCTACACCTTC. Encoded protein: CASSWTGWSGYTF.

Only a few counts were recorded for this clonotype. The V and J genes are TRBV7-6 and TRBJ1-6; D is undetermined. V was clipped by 4 bases and J by 12 bases, with 10 bases between them. Per germline, CDR1 SGHVS and CDR2 FNYEAQ. The CDR3 runs to 12 residues. In nucleotides, the CDR3 is TGTGCCAGCAGCTCTCCAGGAAGACCCCTCCACTTT. Protein product: CASSSPGRPLHF.

There are many counts of this clonotype. This chain connects TRBV7-2 to TRBJ1-1; TRBD1 is a possible D gene (6 bases). This CDR3 comprises 16 residues. V dropped 1 base and J dropped 1 base, with 13 bases sitting between them. CDR1 is SGHTA, CDR2 FQGNSA, per germline. The CDR3, as DNA: TGTGCCAGCAGCTTAGTGGGCAGGGGCCAGAACACTGAAGCTTTCTTT. It yields the protein CASSLVGRGQNTEAFF.

The chain links TRBV20-1 to TRBJ1-3; D is possibly TRBD1 (5 bases). Germline values: CDR1 DFQATT, CDR2 SNEGSKA (reference sequence). The CDR3 sequence is 17 residues long. V was pared by 0 bases and J by 0 bases, with 15 bases between. As DNA, the CDR3 is TGCAGTGCTAGAGATAGGAGGCTGGGGCTCTCTGGAAACACCATATATTTT. This encodes CSARDRRLGLSGNTIYF.

This clonotype was seen only a few times. The chain is built from TRBV25-1 and TRBJ2-7; D is unresolved. Germline V CDR1 and CDR2: MGHDK, SYGVNS. The ends were cut back, 10 bases at V and 7 bases at J, with 14 bases in the middle. This CDR3 spans 11 amino acids. The CDR3 DNA reads TGTGCCACCGGGCCGGTTCGGGAGCAGTACTTC. It encodes CATGPVREQYF.

There are a few counts of this clonotype. The chain joins TRBV20-1 to TRBJ2-3; 8 bases are shared with TRBD1. The CDR3 covers 15 residues. Unmatched junction bases numbered 9, after V lost 5 bases and J lost 2 bases. CDR1 is DFQATT, CDR2 SNEGSKA, per germline (reference sequence). The CDR3 protein is CSALSGGGPTDTQYF. Here the CDR3 DNA reads TGCAGTGCTCTCTCAGGGGGCGGGCCCACAGATACGCAGTATTTT.

Only one count was recorded for this clonotype. The chain links TRBV4-3 to TRBJ1-2; tentative D call: TRBD1 (6 bases). The germline gives CDR1 LGHNA, CDR2 YSLEER. Trimming stripped 0 bases from V and 7 bases from J, with 12 bases between. The CDR3 runs to 14 residues. DNA for the CDR3: TGCGCCAGCAGCCAAGATAACAGGGATCGTGGCTACACCTTC. Protein sequence: CASSQDNRDRGYTF.

This clonotype was counted once. The chain carries TRBV20-1 and TRBJ2-1; D may correspond to TRBD1 or TRBD2 (5 bases each). The CDR3 totals 11 residues. Trimming took off 3 bases at V and 10 bases at J, with 10 bases between the two ends. Germline assignment: CDR1 DFQATT and CDR2 SNEGSKA (reference sequence). CDR3 in DNA: TGCAGTGCTAGTCCTGGGGGAGAGCAGTTCTTC. This sequence encodes CSASPGGEQFF.

V gene TRBV7-6 combines with J gene TRBJ1-6; D might be TRBD1 (5 bases). Germline V gene sequence: CDR1 SGHVS, CDR2 FNYEAQ. Trimming pared 3 bases from V and 0 bases from J, leaving 15 bases between. The CDR3 contains 18 residues. CDR3 coding DNA: TGTGCCAGCAGCTTTAGTCAGGGACCCAGCTCCTATAATTCACCCCTCCACTTT. This sequence encodes CASSFSQGPSSYNSPLHF.